This T cell receptor (beta chain) derives from a study of CDR3 diversity in severe acne. TCRdb independently ran MiXCR on the PCR reads; one entry per CDR3 protein. The sample lists over 90,000 distinct CDR3 sequences, approximately 47% occurring once. The receptor was derived from a male donor with acne. The sequenced sample consisted of blood.

CDR3 loop: CASSKESQETQYF. In nucleotides, the CDR3 is TGTGCCAGCAGTAAAGAGTCCCAAGAGACCCAGTACTTC. The chain links TRBV6-5 to TRBJ2-5; no firm D call. The V end lost 5 bases, the J end lost 1 base, and 8 bases lay between the germline ends. Germline loops: CDR1 MNHEY, CDR2 SVGAGI. This CDR3 spans 13 amino acids.